These 25 T cell receptor beta chains originate from one sample sequenced in a study of read filtering for tumor transcriptome and immune sequencing. Molecular barcoded adaptors covering alpha/delta and beta/gamma chains were used on roughly 400 ng RNA. MiXCR, applied by TCRdb to the reads, yields one record per CDR3 protein. This sample has about 90,000 distinct CDR3 sequences, with roughly an eighth found just once. Sequencing input: a population of CD138-negative cells sorted from bone marrow. These receptors all stem from a donor aged 40 or older with multiple myeloma.

This clonotype showed up many times. The gene calls are TRBV7-2 and TRBJ2-1; D is possibly TRBD2 (5 bases). Per germline, CDR1 SGHTA and CDR2 FQGNSA. The length of the CDR3 is 13 residues. The V and J ends lost 5 bases and 8 bases respectively, with 13 bases between them. The DNA of the CDR3 is TGTGCCAGCAGCAAGTTGGGGAGCGATGAGCAGTTCTTC. It yields the protein CASSKLGSDEQFF.

V usage is TRBV20-1 and J usage is TRBJ2-7, with 7 bases that match TRBD1. The CDR3 length is 14 residues. With V trimmed by 6 bases and J by 0 bases, 8 bases remained unmatched. Per the germline V gene, CDR1 is DFQATT and CDR2 is SNEGSKA (reference sequence). CDR3: CSAVGQSVSYEQYF. The DNA for the CDR3 is TGCAGTGCGGTGGGACAGTCCGTCTCCTACGAGCAGTACTTC.

The sample holds many counts of this clonotype. The chain carries TRBV7-3 and TRBJ2-3, with D possibly TRBD2 on 6 matching bases. V lost 5 bases, J lost 4 bases, and 19 bases lay in between. Per germline, CDR1 SGHTA and CDR2 FQGTGA. The CDR3 totals 16 residues. CDR3 sequence (DNA): TGTGCCAGCAGCACCGGAGCTGGACTACGCCCAGATACGCAGTATTTT. This encodes CASSTGAGLRPDTQYF.

A few counts support this clonotype. The rearrangement uses TRBV7-9 and TRBJ1-5; 7 bases agree with TRBD1. CDR1 and CDR2 (germline): SEHNR, FQNEAQ (reference sequence). This CDR3 contains 14 residues. J gave up 5 bases and V 5 bases, and 6 bases lay outside the gene matches. CDR3 sequence reads: CASSPWTGDQPQHF. CDR3 DNA: TGTGCCAGCAGCCCCTGGACAGGCGATCAGCCCCAGCATTTT. Looking up the rest from reference TRBV7-9 and TRBJ1-5 gives the full variable domain: DTGVSQNPRHKITKRGQNVTFRCDPISEHNRLYWYRQTLGQGPEFLTYFQNEAQLEKSRLLSDRFSAERPKGSFSTLEIQRTEQGDSAMYLCASSPWTGDQPQHFGDGTRLSIL.

This clonotype was counted many times. The chain has TRBV6-1 and TRBJ2-1; 8 positions agree with TRBD2. The CDR3 has 15 amino acids. V shed 5 bases and J 3 bases; nucleotides not matched to a gene: 6. In germline, CDR1 is MNHNS, CDR2 SASEGT. As DNA, the CDR3 is TGTGCCAGCAGTTATGATAGCGGGATCTACAATGAGCAGTTCTTC. Translating gives CASSYDSGIYNEQFF.

Ten or more counts support this clonotype. The chain links TRBV20-1 to TRBJ1-4; TRBD1 matches at 9 bases. J gave up 10 bases and V 6 bases, and 12 bases lay outside the gene matches. The germline V gene has CDR1 DFQATT and CDR2 SNEGSKA (reference sequence). This CDR3 comprises 14 residues. CDR3: CSAVSRTGEGKLFF. DNA for the CDR3: TGCAGTGCCGTATCGCGGACAGGGGAAGGAAAACTGTTTTTT.

In this sample, this clonotype turned up many times. The CDR3 here is CRGSTVSNQPQHF. DNA for the CDR3: TGCAGGGGCTCGACAGTTAGCAATCAGCCCCAGCATTTT. The chain recombines TRBV20-1 with TRBJ1-5; tentative D call: TRBD1 (5 bases). This CDR3 region has 13 residues. Germline CDR1 is DFQATT and CDR2 is SNEGSKA (reference sequence).

This clonotype was seen at least ten times. The chain joins TRBV20-1 to TRBJ2-1, with TRBD2 matching over 11 bases. This CDR3 has 17 residues. Germline CDR1 and CDR2: DFQATT and SNEGSKA (reference sequence). V lost 0 bases, J lost 7 bases, and 11 bases stayed unmatched. CDR3 amino acids: CSAREPRGSGRGNEQFF. The CDR3 bases are TGCAGTGCTAGAGAACCCCGGGGTAGCGGGAGGGGGAATGAGCAGTTCTTC.

In the case of this clonotype: A single base separates this from a much larger clone, so it may be a read error. This chain connects TRBV27 to TRBJ2-1; 10 bases are a match to TRBD2. V shed 3 bases, J shed 7 bases, and the junction held 6 bases outside the gene matches. Germline loops: CDR1 MNHEY, CDR2 SMNVEV (reference sequence). The CDR3 contains 15 residues. CDR3 region: CASSFTSGNGNEQFF. In DNA, the CDR3 is TGTGCCAGCAGTTTCACTAGCGGGAATGGTAATGAGCAGTTCTTC.

This clonotype was observed at least ten times. The chain employs TRBV2 and TRBJ2-7; D is undetermined. The CDR3 contains 12 residues. The V end lost 7 bases, the J end lost 5 bases, and 12 bases lay between the germline ends. Germline V gene lookup returns CDR1 SNHLY and CDR2 FYNNEI. The CDR3: CASTLLWDEQYF. CDR3 coding DNA: TGTGCCAGCACCCTACTTTGGGACGAGCAGTACTTC.

This clonotype was counted between two and nine times. The chain is built from TRBV5-1 and TRBJ2-4; D not resolved. The CDR3 loop spans 14 amino acids. The germline CDR1 and CDR2 sequences are SGHRS and YFSETQ. Trimming took off 1 base at V and 4 bases at J, with 9 bases between the two ends. Here the CDR3 DNA reads TGCGCCAGCAGCTTGTTTCCGGGTAAAAACATTCAGTACTTC. Encoded protein: CASSLFPGKNIQYF.

This clonotype has ten or more counts. CDR3 DNA sequence: TGTGCCAGCTCACCAAGGACAGGGGACTATCAGCCCCAGCATTTT. Its translation: CASSPRTGDYQPQHF. V is TRBV18 and J is TRBJ1-5; TRBD1 matches 9 bases. Germline CDR1 and CDR2: KGHSH and LQKENI. This CDR3 is built from 15 residues. The V gene end was trimmed by 2 bases and the J gene end by 5 bases; junction bases not matched to a gene: 4.

This clonotype was detected ten times or more. This rearrangement joins TRBV28 to TRBJ2-7, with 9 bases aligning to TRBD1. CDR1 MDHEN and CDR2 SYDVKM come from the germline V gene. Trimming removed 7 bases from V and 3 bases from J; junction bases left unmatched: 7. This CDR3 has 14 residues. Here the CDR3 reads CASTRTGERYEQYF. The CDR3 nucleotides are TGTGCCAGCACCCGGACAGGGGAACGCTACGAGCAGTACTTC.

This clonotype has a count of ten or more. The V call is TRBV5-1, the J call TRBJ2-2, with 8 bases identical to TRBD2. Unmatched junction bases numbered 10, after V lost 4 bases and J lost 5 bases. Germline assignment: CDR1 SGHRS and CDR2 YFSETQ. The CDR3 is 16 amino acids. The DNA of the CDR3 is TGCGCCAGCAGCCCCTCCAGCGGGAGCGGGACCGGGGAGCTGTTTTTT. Amino acid sequence: CASSPSSGSGTGELFF.

A word on this clonotype: This may be a read error: a much more frequent sequence differs by one nucleotide. The conserved phenylalanine or tryptophan normally closing the CDR3 is absent here, so this likely arose from a read error. The chain combines TRBV5-1 with TRBJ2-1; 8 bases line up with TRBD2. Germline CDR1 reads SGHRS; CDR2 reads YFSETQ. With V trimmed by 4 bases and J by 2 bases, 5 bases remained unmatched. The CDR3 spans 15 residues. The CDR3 here is CASSRAGVTYNEQFS. The CDR3 coding sequence is TGCGCCAGCAGCCGAGCGGGAGTAACCTACAATGAGCAGTTCTCC.

The V gene is TRBV29-1, the J gene TRBJ2-2; 13 nucleotides agree with TRBD2. The V segment lost 6 bases and the J segment 5 bases; nucleotides outside the gene matches: 9. CDR3 size: 16 residues. CDR1 is SQVTM and CDR2 is ANQGSEA in the germline V gene. The CDR3 region has the DNA TGCAGCGTCTGGGGGACTAGCGGGAACCGGACCGGGGAGCTGTTTTTT. Translation: CSVWGTSGNRTGELFF.

This clonotype was recorded a few times. This sequence joins TRBV10-3 and TRBJ1-1; no clear D. V lost 10 bases and J 2 bases, leaving 14 bases between the germline ends. Per the germline V gene, CDR1 is ENHRY and CDR2 is SYGVKD. This CDR3 comprises 13 residues. The CDR3, as DNA: TGTGCCACCGGACCGGCCATTAACACTGAAGCTTTCTTT. Protein: CATGPAINTEAFF.

This clonotype was counted ten times or more. The V gene is TRBV2, the J gene TRBJ2-5; D unresolved. Per the germline V gene, CDR1 is SNHLY and CDR2 is FYNNEI. Trimming shortened V by 6 bases and J by 4 bases, and 12 bases separated the two germline ends. The CDR3 loop spans 13 amino acids. The CDR3 reads CASSWGEAETQYF. CDR3 coding DNA: TGTGCCAGCAGCTGGGGTGAGGCAGAGACCCAGTACTTC.

This clonotype was seen at least ten times. The V call is TRBV6-6, the J call TRBJ2-3, with TRBD2 as a possible D gene (6 bases). The CDR3 is 13 amino acids. V shed 8 bases and J shed 3 bases, with 12 bases lying between them. Germline CDR1 reads MNHNY; CDR2 reads SVGAGI (reference sequence). CDR3 DNA: TGTGCCAGCGGGGGGAAGCGGACAGATACGCAGTATTTT. Its translation is CASGGKRTDTQYF.

This clonotype was seen just once. A junction boundary mismatches the germline segment, possibly from a read error. The V call is TRBV30, the J call TRBJ2-2; maybe TRBD2 (5 bases). Germline CDR1 reads GTSNPN; CDR2 reads SVGIG (reference sequence). The CDR3 is 14 amino acids. The CDR3 sequence: CTWKPESNTGVLFF. The CDR3 bases are TGTACCTGGAAACCAGAGTCGAACACCGGGGTGCTGTTTTTT.

This clonotype was seen repeatedly, ten times or more. The V gene is TRBV2, the J gene TRBJ2-1, with no clear D. The length of the CDR3 is 15 residues. Between the trimmed V and J ends, which lost 4 bases and 8 bases, there was a span of 18 bases. Germline CDR1 SNHLY, CDR2 FYNNEI. CDR3 DNA sequence: TGTGCCAGCAGTGTGGAGTTAAGCGTTTATTATGAGCAGTTCTTC. Translating it yields CASSVELSVYYEQFF. Complete variable domain (other parts from reference TRBV2 and TRBJ2-1): EPEVTQTPSHQVTQMGQEVILRCVPISNHLYFYWYRQILGQKVEFLVSFYNNEISEKSEIFDDQFSVERPDGSNFTLKIRSTKLEDSAMYFCASSVELSVYYEQFFGPGTRLTVL.

The rearrangement links TRBV29-1 to TRBJ2-3; tentative D call: TRBD1 (5 bases). V shed 2 bases and J shed 1 base, with 16 bases lying between them. The CDR3 runs to 16 residues. Germline V CDR1 and CDR2: SQVTM, ANQGSEA. DNA of the CDR3: TGCAGCGTTGAAATAGGGGCCAAACGGGGCACAGATACGCAGTATTTT. Translating gives CSVEIGAKRGTDTQYF.

Ten or more counts support this clonotype. The chain has TRBV10-3 and TRBJ2-3; 8 bases align to TRBD2. Germline CDR1 ENHRY, CDR2 SYGVKD. This CDR3 comprises 14 residues. The J segment lost 2 bases and the V segment lost 7 bases, leaving 5 bases of the junction unmatched. The CDR3 sequence is CAIKLAESTDTQYF. CDR3 in DNA: TGTGCCATCAAACTAGCGGAGTCCACAGATACGCAGTATTTT.

This clonotype turned up a few times. This may arise from a read error, as a much more abundant clone is one base away. The chain joins TRBV5-1 to TRBJ2-1; D remains ambiguous. Germline loops: CDR1 SGHRS, CDR2 YFSETQ. This CDR3 has 16 residues. The CDR3: CASSLAPAGPYSEQFF. CDR3 nucleotide sequence: TGCGCCAGCAGCTTGGCCCCGGCAGGTCCCTACAGTGAGCAGTTCTTC.

There are many counts of this clonotype. The chain joins TRBV20-1 to TRBJ2-1; the D gene could be TRBD1 or TRBD2 (6 bases each). Germline values: CDR1 DFQATT, CDR2 SNEGSKA (reference sequence). V lost 0 bases, J lost 9 bases, and 24 bases lay in between. CDR3 size: 17 residues. The DNA for the CDR3 is TGCAGTGCTAGAGATCGGAGGGGGTTCACCAGAGGTAGTGAGCAGTTCTTC. It specifies CSARDRRGFTRGSEQFF.